The 29 T cell receptor beta chains presented below share a single source sample, sequenced in a study of vaccination and CD4 T cells after COVID-19. The sample's treatment: approximately nine-day PBMC culture with coronavirus spike peptide pools or control peptides (ViraFEST assay). Collection of the unexposed donor's CD4+ T cells took place before the COVID-19 pandemic (2011-2018). No antigen has been assigned to these receptors. The Oncomine TCR Beta short-read assay generated sequence data from the DNA of cultured CD4+ T cells. TCRdb analysed the PCR reads with MiXCR anew, one entry per CDR3 protein. Among 6,000 to 7,000 distinct CDR3 sequences listed, 50% to 65% were seen once. Sample: CD4+ T cells from blood, cultured in vitro. These TCRs come from a human donor in good health.

The rearrangement links TRBV10-2 to TRBJ2-2; D is ambiguous. CDR1 is WSHSY, CDR2 SAAADI, per germline. V lost 6 bases, J lost 6 bases, and 11 bases lay in between. The CDR3 covers 13 residues. The CDR3: CASSAHKAGELFF. CDR3 coding DNA: TGCGCCAGCAGCGCTCACAAGGCCGGGGAGCTGTTTTTT.

CDR3: CASSYQTGRNTEAFF. CDR3 nucleotide sequence: TGTGCCAGCAGTTATCAGACAGGGCGAAACACTGAAGCTTTCTTT. The chain recombines TRBV27 with TRBJ1-1, with 7 nucleotides matching TRBD1. The V and J ends lost 4 bases and 2 bases, in that order; junction bases with no gene match: 7. CDR3 size: 15 residues. CDR1 is MNHEY, CDR2 SMNVEV, per germline (reference sequence).

This sequence joins TRBV7-8 and TRBJ1-2; a weak D match, TRBD1 (5 bases). The V gene lost 0 bases and the J gene lost 12 bases, with 11 bases spanning the gap. Looked up from germline, CDR1 is SGHVS and CDR2 is FQNEAQ. The CDR3 loop spans 12 amino acids. CDR3 loop: CASSLAGLGDTF. The CDR3 coding sequence is TGTGCCAGCAGCTTAGCGGGGCTGGGGGACACCTTC. Full variable domain (remainder filled in from reference TRBV7-8 and TRBJ1-2): GAGVSQSPRYKVAKRGQDVALRCDPISGHVSLFWYQQALGQGPEFLTYFQNEAQLDKSGLPSDRFFAERPEGSVSTLKIQRTQQEDSAVYLCASSLAGLGDTFGSGTRLTVV.

The count of this clonotype is one. J is TRBJ1-2 and V is TRBV7-2; D remains unclear. CDR1 is SGHTA, CDR2 FQGNSA, per germline. Trimming removed 7 bases from V and 6 bases from J, with 18 bases in between. This CDR3 contains 14 residues. The CDR3 region has the DNA TGTGCCAGCACCTTGGGTAGCCCCCTTAATGGCTACACCTTC. It encodes CASTLGSPLNGYTF.

The chain employs TRBV27 and TRBJ2-7; 13 bases align to TRBD2. The CDR3 contains 14 residues. Germline CDR1 and CDR2: MNHEY and SMNVEV (reference sequence). After removal of 6 bases from V and 5 bases from J, the junction contained 4 bases not matched to a gene. CDR3 DNA: TGTGCCAGCAGCCTTGGACTAGCGGGAGACGAGCAGTACTTC. It encodes CASSLGLAGDEQYF.

V and J are TRBV24-1 and TRBJ2-5; D may match TRBD1 or TRBD2 (6 bases each). This CDR3 is 14 amino acids long. Trimming shortened V by 4 bases and J by 5 bases, and 13 bases separated the two germline ends. Germline loops: CDR1 KGHDR, CDR2 SFDVKD. CDR3 in amino acids: CATSEPGAGETQYF. DNA of the CDR3: TGTGCCACCAGTGAACCGGGGGCTGGCGAGACCCAGTACTTC.

The chain is built from TRBV7-9 and TRBJ2-3, with 9 bases aligning to TRBD2. The germline CDR1 and CDR2 sequences are SEHNR and FQNEAQ (reference sequence). With 3 bases clipped from V and 2 bases from J, the junction kept 6 bases outside the gene matches. The CDR3 is made up of 16 amino acids. Here the CDR3 reads CASSLQRLADTDTQYF. DNA for the CDR3: TGTGCCAGCAGCTTGCAGCGACTAGCGGACACAGATACGCAGTATTTT.

The chain uses TRBV18 and TRBJ2-7; 7 nucleotides agree with TRBD2. Germline assignment: CDR1 KGHSH and CDR2 LQKENI. The ends lost 3 bases at V and 0 bases at J; junction bases unmatched: 8. This CDR3 has 16 amino acids. The CDR3 spells CASSPLAESFSYEQYF. As DNA, the CDR3 is TGTGCCAGCTCACCTCTAGCGGAATCATTCTCCTACGAGCAGTACTTC.

This rearrangement joins TRBV7-8 to TRBJ1-2; no clear D. Trimming took off 5 bases at V and 7 bases at J, with 17 bases between the two ends. This CDR3 is 14 amino acids long. Germline V gives CDR1 SGHVS, CDR2 FQNEAQ. The CDR3 region has the DNA TGTGCCAGCAGCGTCGACCGGACGGTGGTTGGCTACACCTTC. Translating gives CASSVDRTVVGYTF.

This clonotype has more than one count but fewer than ten. This rearrangement joins TRBV7-2 to TRBJ1-5; tentatively, D is TRBD1 (5 bases). Per germline, CDR1 SGHTA and CDR2 FQGNSA. This CDR3 region has 15 residues. V was shortened by 5 bases and J by 5 bases, with 16 bases between the two germline ends. CDR3 nucleotide sequence: TGTGCCAGCAGCCGGACTGCGGGACTTCATCAGCCCCAGCATTTT. Translating gives CASSRTAGLHQPQHF.

This chain uses TRBV27 with TRBJ1-1; 9 positions agree with TRBD1. This CDR3 has 13 amino acids. The ends lost 6 bases at V and 5 bases at J; junction bases unmatched: 4. Germline V gene sequence: CDR1 MNHEY, CDR2 SMNVEV (reference sequence). As DNA, the CDR3 is TGTGCCAGCAGCTACAGGGGGCTAACTGAAGCTTTCTTT. The encoded protein is CASSYRGLTEAFF.

The table lists this clonotype with a few counts. The V call is TRBV24-1, the J call TRBJ2-3, with TRBD1 as a possible D gene (5 bases). Trimming took off 1 base at V and 6 bases at J, with 13 bases between the two ends. This CDR3 has 15 residues. The germline V gene has CDR1 KGHDR and CDR2 SFDVKD. The CDR3 loop is CATSDFSQGPDTQYF. In DNA, the CDR3 is TGTGCCACCAGTGATTTTTCTCAGGGCCCCGATACGCAGTATTTT.

The chain uses TRBV6-2 or TRBV6-3 and TRBJ2-1; the D gene is possibly TRBD2 (6 bases). The ends were cut back, 1 base at V and 4 bases at J, with 17 bases in the middle. Germline CDR1 MNHEY, CDR2 SVGEGT. The CDR3 spans 17 residues. This CDR3 reads CASSYWRPGGTYNEQFF. The CDR3 bases are TGTGCCAGCAGTTACTGGCGCCCTGGGGGGACGTACAATGAGCAGTTCTTC.

V usage is TRBV11-2 and J usage is TRBJ2-7; D ambiguous. The CDR3 contains 14 residues. Germline CDR1 is SGHAT and CDR2 is FQNNGV. The germline V and J ends were trimmed by 1 base and 6 bases, with 13 bases remaining between them. The CDR3: CASSLGSIAFEQYF. CDR3 DNA: TGTGCCAGCAGCTTAGGCAGCATCGCGTTCGAGCAGTACTTC.

The V call is TRBV25-1, the J call TRBJ1-1; TRBD1 is a possible D gene (6 bases). This CDR3 region has 11 residues. V lost 6 bases, J lost 11 bases, and 13 bases lay in between. CDR1 and CDR2 (germline): MGHDK, SYGVNS. CDR3 nucleotides: TGTGCCAGCAGGACAGGTCCCAAGGCTTTCTTT. Protein sequence: CASRTGPKAFF.

The table lists this clonotype with a count of one. The chain has TRBV11-2 and TRBJ2-3; D unclear. The V gene lost 1 base and the J gene lost 4 bases, with 9 bases spanning the gap. This CDR3 spans 14 amino acids. Per the germline V gene, CDR1 is SGHAT and CDR2 is FQNNGV. The CDR3 DNA is TGTGCCAGCAGCTTAGCACGAGCCGCAGATACGCAGTATTTT. The encoded protein is CASSLARAADTQYF.

This clonotype appeared a few times. V is TRBV6-1 and J is TRBJ2-5, with 11 bases lining up with TRBD2. With V trimmed by 9 bases and J by 2 bases, 5 bases remained unmatched. CDR3 length equals 14 residues. Germline lookup yields CDR1 MNHNS and CDR2 SASEGT. CDR3 nucleotide sequence: TGTGCCAGTTCTAGCGGGGGGCCTCAAGAGACCCAGTACTTC. It is translated as CASSSGGPQETQYF.

The chain combines TRBV6-1 with TRBJ1-4, with 9 positions matching TRBD1. J lost 8 bases, V lost 5 bases, and 9 bases had no gene match. Germline CDR1 is MNHNS and CDR2 is SASEGT. The CDR3 consists of 15 residues. CDR3 sequence reads: CASSPRDRAGEKLFF. DNA of the CDR3: TGTGCCAGCAGTCCTCGGGACAGGGCCGGGGAAAAACTGTTTTTT.

This rearrangement joins TRBV6-5 to TRBJ2-2; D possibly corresponds to TRBD1 (5 bases). The CDR3 contains 15 residues. V was clipped by 3 bases and J by 6 bases, with 14 bases between them. Germline assignment: CDR1 MNHEY and CDR2 SVGAGI. CDR3 DNA: TGTGCCAGCAGTTATTCTACCCCAGGGCCCGGGGAGCTGTTTTTT. Encoded protein: CASSYSTPGPGELFF.

This chain connects TRBV20-1 to TRBJ2-6; D is possibly TRBD1 or TRBD2 (5 bases each). Germline CDR1 reads DFQATT; CDR2 reads SNEGSKA (reference sequence). CDR3 size: 17 residues. V was cut by 6 bases and J by 0 bases, with 18 bases left in between. Here the CDR3 reads CSARDLLSSSGANVLTF. CDR3 coding DNA: TGCAGTGCCAGGGACCTTCTCTCATCCTCTGGGGCCAACGTCCTGACTTTC.

The chain carries TRBV19 and TRBJ2-3, with a possible D match to TRBD2 (6 bases). The V gene's germline CDR1 is LNHDA and CDR2 SQIVND (reference sequence). V dropped 3 bases and J dropped 3 bases, with 19 bases sitting between them. CDR3 length: 17 residues. The CDR3 reads CASSMSLVGGVTDTQYF. DNA for the CDR3: TGTGCCAGTAGTATGTCCCTGGTCGGCGGGGTGACAGATACGCAGTATTTT. Supplemented by reference TRBV19 and TRBJ2-3, the full variable domain reads DGGITQSPKYLFRKEGQNVTLSCEQNLNHDAMYWYRQDPGQGLRLIYYSQIVNDFQKGDIAEGYSVSREKKESFPLTVTSAQKNPTAFYLCASSMSLVGGVTDTQYFGPGTRLTVL.

The CDR3 DNA is TGCGCCAGCAGCTCCCGGGACTCTTACAATGAGCAGTTCTTC. Its translation: CASSSRDSYNEQFF. The rearrangement links TRBV5-1 to TRBJ2-1; the D gene is possibly TRBD2 (6 bases). Per germline, CDR1 SGHRS and CDR2 YFSETQ. The CDR3 is 14 residues long. V lost 3 bases to trimming and J lost 4 bases, with 11 bases between them.

By share, this clonotype ranks as medium-sized. This chain joins TRBV7-2 and TRBJ1-5, with 12 bases aligning to TRBD1. The CDR3 length is 18 residues. Losses at the gene ends were 1 base for V and 7 bases for J; bases not matched to a gene: 11. Germline lookup yields CDR1 SGHTA and CDR2 FQGNSA. The CDR3 loop reads CASSLGSGTGGGWQPQHF. The CDR3 region has the DNA TGTGCCAGCAGCTTAGGATCCGGGACAGGGGGCGGATGGCAGCCCCAGCATTTT.

The chain has TRBV7-9 and TRBJ1-3; D not certain. Germline V gene sequence: CDR1 SEHNR, CDR2 FQNEAQ (reference sequence). The CDR3 has 14 amino acids. V was shortened by 5 bases and J by 3 bases, with 11 bases between the two germline ends. CDR3: CASSAETRGNTIYF. CDR3 DNA: TGTGCCAGCAGCGCCGAGACGCGTGGAAACACCATATATTTT. Full variable domain (missing parts from reference TRBV7-9 and TRBJ1-3): DTGVSQNPRHKITKRGQNVTFRCDPISEHNRLYWYRQTLGQGPEFLTYFQNEAQLEKSRLLSDRFSAERPKGSFSTLEIQRTEQGDSAMYLCASSAETRGNTIYFGEGSWLTVV.

The J gene is TRBJ2-3, the V gene TRBV21-1; TRBD1, the D gene given by the table, was not confirmed from the DNA. TRBV21-1 is labeled a pseudogene. The CDR3 has 15 amino acids. CDR3 residues: CASSVWDRETDTQYF. CDR3 in DNA: TGTGCCAGCAGCGTATGGGACAGGGAGACAGATACGCAGTATTTT.

In this sample, this clonotype turned up once. The rearrangement links TRBV5-4 to TRBJ2-2, with D uncertain. V was cut by 0 bases and J by 5 bases, with 14 bases left in between. CDR1 and CDR2 (germline): SGHNT, YYREEE (reference sequence). The CDR3 length is 16 residues. CDR3 coding DNA: TGTGCCAGCAGCTTGGTCGCGCGAATGGGGACCGGGGAGCTGTTTTTT. Translation: CASSLVARMGTGELFF.

This chain joins TRBV28 and TRBJ1-5, with 8 bases aligning to TRBD1. The CDR3 runs to 15 residues. CDR1 is MDHEN, CDR2 SYDVKM, per germline. V lost 6 bases to trimming and J lost 3 bases; unmatched junction nucleotides: 7. The CDR3: CASRIATGANQPQHF. The CDR3 bases are TGTGCCAGCAGGATCGCGACAGGGGCCAATCAGCCCCAGCATTTT.

V and J are TRBV29-1 and TRBJ2-5; maybe TRBD2 (6 bases). The germline gives CDR1 SQVTM, CDR2 ANQGSEA. With 1 base removed from V and 5 bases from J, the gap between germline ends came to 14 bases. The CDR3 is made up of 14 amino acids. DNA of the CDR3: TGCAGCGTTGAAGGAGGAGGGACGTCGGAGACCCAGTACTTC. It specifies CSVEGGGTSETQYF.

V is TRBV20-1 and J is TRBJ1-1; D uncertain. CDR1 is DFQATT and CDR2 is SNEGSKA in the germline V gene (reference sequence). The CDR3 has 13 amino acids. V was pared by 3 bases and J by 0 bases, with 8 bases between. The CDR3 nucleotides read TGCAGTGCTAGTCTTGTCCTGAACACTGAAGCTTTCTTT. Translating it yields CSASLVLNTEAFF.